This T cell receptor beta chain was found in a study of blood T cell repertoires in COVID-19. TCRdb's copy holds only in-frame clones and misses some; the assay was immunoSEQ multiplex PCR. The top ten clones hold 1.9% of a sample with some 250,000 clones, 80% to 90% of them seen once. Trimming took off 7 bases at V and 4 bases at J, with 4 bases between the two ends. This CDR3 comprises 10 residues. The V gene's germline CDR1 is LNHDA and CDR2 SQIVND (reference sequence). The sample consisted of PBMCs or T cells enriched from blood (not recorded which). V is TRBV19 and J is TRBJ1-2; D is unresolved. The TCR comes from a woman aged 45-60 years who had recovered from COVID-19. CDR3 in DNA: TGTGCCAGTAAGAGCTATGGCTACACCTTC. It is translated as CASKSYGYTF.